What follows are 30 T cell receptor beta chains derived from one specimen sequenced in a study of CD8 T cells in ankylosing spondylitis. TCRdb passed the 5' RACE reads through MiXCR, listing each CDR3 protein once. The sample records approximately 210,000 distinct CDR3 sequences, roughly 12% being singletons. The sample was blood, either unsorted or a sorted T cell fraction (not recorded which). The receptors here all came from a male donor with ankylosing spondylitis or in good health (not recorded which).

This clonotype appeared a few times. The V and J genes are TRBV20-1 and TRBJ1-4, with 8 nucleotides matching TRBD1. The CDR3 sequence is 15 residues long. The junction had 9 bases not matched to a gene; V was cut back by 1 base and J by 8 bases. The V gene's germline CDR1 is DFQATT and CDR2 SNEGSKA (reference sequence). The CDR3 DNA follows: TGCAGTGCTAGAGGTCCTCAGGGGGCAGCAGAAAAACTGTTTTTT. It encodes CSARGPQGAAEKLFF.

This chain uses TRBV5-6 with TRBJ2-2; no firm D call. The ends were cut back, 4 bases at V and 4 bases at J, with 14 bases in the middle. This CDR3 contains 15 residues. In germline, CDR1 is SGHDT, CDR2 YYEEEE. CDR3: CASSLAAAATGELFF. Written as DNA, the CDR3 is TGTGCCAGCAGCCTTGCGGCAGCAGCCACCGGGGAGCTGTTTTTT. Combining the CDR3 with reference TRBV5-6 and TRBJ2-2 gives the whole variable domain DAGVTQSPTHLIKTRGQQVTLRCSPKSGHDTVSWYQQALGQGPQFIFQYYEEEERQRGNFPDRFSGHQFPNYSSELNVNALLLGDSALYLCASSLAAAATGELFFGEGSRLTVL.

The rearrangement uses TRBV4-1 and TRBJ2-7; 7 nucleotides align to TRBD2. With 1 base clipped from V and 2 bases from J, the junction kept 2 bases outside the gene matches. The CDR3 spans 14 residues. The germline gives CDR1 MGHRA, CDR2 YSYEKL. The CDR3 sequence: CASSQAGGTYEQYF. CDR3 nucleotides: TGCGCCAGCAGCCAAGCGGGAGGCACCTACGAGCAGTACTTC.

The J gene is TRBJ1-1, the V gene TRBV6-1, with TRBD1 identical over 7 bases. The CDR3 loop spans 17 amino acids. The ends lost 6 bases at V and 1 base at J; junction bases unmatched: 14. Germline V gene lookup returns CDR1 MNHNS and CDR2 SASEGT. CDR3 in amino acids: CASRPFTGVGGNTEAFF. CDR3 nucleotides: TGTGCCAGCAGACCATTCACAGGGGTGGGCGGGAACACTGAAGCTTTCTTT.

There are a few counts of this clonotype. The chain joins TRBV4-1 to TRBJ1-1; the D is unclear. Trimming cost V 0 bases and J 0 bases, with 14 bases left between them. The CDR3 consists of 17 residues. In germline, CDR1 is MGHRA, CDR2 YSYEKL. As DNA, the CDR3 is TGCGCCAGCAGCCAAGATGGGCCGGGAAACATGAACACTGAAGCTTTCTTT. Its protein product is CASSQDGPGNMNTEAFF.

CDR3 region: CASSLSAGMNYEQYF. The CDR3 nucleotides are TGTGCCAGCAGTTTATCGGCCGGAATGAACTACGAGCAGTACTTC. The V call is TRBV27, the J call TRBJ2-7; no clear D gene. The CDR3 contains 15 residues. V gave up 0 bases and J gave up 3 bases, with 12 bases separating them. Per germline, CDR1 MNHEY and CDR2 SMNVEV (reference sequence).

This clonotype was detected a few times. The genes are TRBV7-9 and TRBJ1-2, with 7 positions matching TRBD1. J was trimmed by 9 bases and V by 5 bases; bases with no gene match: 3. CDR3 size: 11 residues. From germline, CDR1 is SEHNR and CDR2 FQNEAQ (reference sequence). CDR3 sequence: CASSDRDSYTF. CDR3 sequence (DNA): TGTGCCAGCAGCGACAGGGATAGCTACACCTTC. Full variable domain (outside the CDR3, taken from reference TRBV7-9 and TRBJ1-2): DTGVSQNPRHKITKRGQNVTFRCDPISEHNRLYWYRQTLGQGPEFLTYFQNEAQLEKSRLLSDRFSAERPKGSFSTLEIQRTEQGDSAMYLCASSDRDSYTFGSGTRLTVV.

CDR3: CASSYSKDRGVYEQYF. The CDR3 nucleotides read TGTGCCAGCAGTTACTCGAAAGACCGGGGGGTCTACGAGCAGTACTTC. J is TRBJ2-7 and V is TRBV6-5; 7 bases match TRBD2. This CDR3 contains 16 residues. The germline V gene has CDR1 MNHEY and CDR2 SVGAGI. J lost 3 bases, V lost 0 bases, and 8 bases had no gene match.

The V gene is TRBV27, the J gene TRBJ2-7; D is perhaps TRBD1 or TRBD2 (6 bases each). V was clipped by 4 bases and J by 5 bases, with 15 bases between them. Germline loops: CDR1 MNHEY, CDR2 SMNVEV (reference sequence). The CDR3 is 14 amino acids. The CDR3 spells CASSWGAPSNEQYF. The CDR3 bases are TGTGCCAGCAGTTGGGGGGCGCCTAGCAACGAGCAGTACTTC.

The J gene is TRBJ2-3, the V gene TRBV13; maybe TRBD2 (7 bases). Trimming took off 4 bases at V and 0 bases at J, with 20 bases between the two ends. The CDR3 is made up of 18 amino acids. The germline gives CDR1 PRHDT, CDR2 FYEKMQ (reference sequence). CDR3 bases: TGTGCCAGCAGCTCCTCTCGCGGGGGCCTACTTAGCACAGATACGCAGTATTTT. Translating it yields CASSSSRGGLLSTDTQYF.

Many counts were recorded for this clonotype. The chain carries TRBV12-3 or TRBV12-4 and TRBJ2-2, with D possibly TRBD1 on 5 matching bases. Deletions cut 8 bases from V and 1 base from J, with 8 bases between. This CDR3 has 13 residues. The DNA for the CDR3 is TGTGCCAGCGAGACAGAGAACACCGGGGAGCTGTTTTTT. This codes for CASETENTGELFF.

The chain combines TRBV2 with TRBJ1-2; no definite D call. Germline loops: CDR1 SNHLY, CDR2 FYNNEI. V dropped 1 base and J dropped 2 bases, with 11 bases sitting between them. CDR3 size: 15 residues. The CDR3 protein is CASSEGVSRNYGYTF. The CDR3 DNA reads TGTGCCAGCAGTGAAGGGGTCTCGCGGAACTATGGCTACACCTTC.

This clonotype was counted between two and nine times. CDR3 bases: TGTGCCAGCAGCTTAGGCAGGTTAGCCTACGAGCAGTACTTC. This sequence encodes CASSLGRLAYEQYF. The chain has TRBV13 and TRBJ2-7, with D uncertain. Per germline, CDR1 PRHDT and CDR2 FYEKMQ (reference sequence). Trimming removed 0 bases at V and 2 bases at J, with 8 bases between. The CDR3 has 14 residues. The variable domain in full, with the rest retrieved from reference TRBV13 and TRBJ2-7, is AAGVIQSPRHLIKEKRETATLKCYPIPRHDTVYWYQQGPGQDPQFLISFYEKMQSDKGSIPDRFSAQQFSDYHSELNMSSLELGDSALYFCASSLGRLAYEQYFGPGTRLTVT.

This clonotype was seen repeatedly, ten times or more. V gene TRBV20-1 combines with J gene TRBJ1-1; D uncertain. Trimming pared 0 bases from V and 1 base from J, leaving 12 bases between. From germline, CDR1 is DFQATT and CDR2 SNEGSKA (reference sequence). The CDR3 sequence is 15 residues long. The DNA for the CDR3 is TGCAGTGCTAGAGACCTTGGAAGCGAGAACACTGAAGCTTTCTTT. Translation: CSARDLGSENTEAFF.

There are a few counts of this clonotype. The rearrangement joins TRBV20-1 to TRBJ2-5; 7 bases match TRBD1. CDR3 length: 15 residues. Germline assignment: CDR1 DFQATT and CDR2 SNEGSKA (reference sequence). V shed 5 bases and J 5 bases; nucleotides not matched to a gene: 14. The CDR3 DNA sequence: TGCAGTGCTCTAGATCGGGACAGTCCCCGGGAGACCCAGTACTTC. Protein sequence: CSALDRDSPRETQYF.

This clonotype was counted at least ten times. The V and J genes are TRBV12-3 or TRBV12-4 and TRBJ1-1; 11 bases agree with TRBD1. The CDR3 spans 15 residues. V lost 6 bases to trimming and J lost 3 bases; unmatched junction nucleotides: 6. CDR3: CASSPGTGGDTEAFF. DNA of the CDR3: TGTGCCAGCAGCCCCGGGACAGGGGGGGACACTGAAGCTTTCTTT.

The chain carries TRBV4-2 and TRBJ1-2; 11 bases are a match to TRBD1. The CDR3 runs 15 residues. Germline-derived CDR1 and CDR2 are LGHNA and YNFKEQ. V was pared by 3 bases and J by 4 bases, with 4 bases of the junction left unmatched. As DNA, the CDR3 is TGTGCCAGCAGCCAGGGACAGGGGGAGAGCTATGGCTACACCTTC. Translated: CASSQGQGESYGYTF.

This clonotype was seen only a few times. This chain uses TRBV4-1 with TRBJ2-7; 9 bases agree with TRBD2. Losses at the gene ends were 1 base for V and 0 bases for J; bases not matched to a gene: 1. CDR1 is MGHRA, CDR2 YSYEKL, per germline. The CDR3 spans 15 residues. The CDR3 region has the DNA TGCGCCAGCAGCCAAGGACTAGCGGCCTCCTACGAGCAGTACTTC. It codes for CASSQGLAASYEQYF.

This clonotype has a count of ten or more. V is TRBV27 and J is TRBJ1-1, with unresolved D. The CDR3 length is 15 residues. From germline, CDR1 is MNHEY and CDR2 SMNVEV (reference sequence). V was trimmed by 5 bases and J by 4 bases, leaving 17 bases between them. This CDR3 reads CASSPAVGSITEAFF. The CDR3 DNA sequence: TGTGCCAGCAGTCCCGCTGTAGGCAGCATCACTGAAGCTTTCTTT.

This rearrangement joins TRBV27 to TRBJ1-2; 8 nucleotides line up with TRBD1. The germline gives CDR1 MNHEY, CDR2 SMNVEV (reference sequence). This CDR3 is built from 13 residues. Germline trimming cut 4 bases from V and 8 bases from J; bases unmatched to any gene: 6. The CDR3 loop is CASSSATGVGYTF. The CDR3, as DNA: TGTGCCAGCAGTTCTGCGACAGGGGTCGGCTACACCTTC.

There are a few counts of this clonotype. The CDR3 sequence: CASSHVGQGGYEQYF. For the CDR3, the DNA is TGCGCCAGCAGCCATGTGGGACAGGGGGGCTACGAGCAGTACTTC. The chain joins TRBV4-1 to TRBJ2-7, with 11 bases aligning to TRBD1. CDR1 is MGHRA, CDR2 YSYEKL, per germline. V was clipped by 3 bases and J by 3 bases; unmatched bases: 4. This CDR3 comprises 15 residues.

A few counts support this clonotype. The rearrangement joins TRBV5-6 to TRBJ2-1; D ambiguous. Germline loops: CDR1 SGHDT, CDR2 YYEEEE. Trimming cost V 0 bases and J 4 bases, with 8 bases left between them. The CDR3 is made up of 14 amino acids. CDR3 region: CASSLESAYNEQFF. The CDR3 DNA reads as TGTGCCAGCAGCTTGGAGTCAGCTTACAATGAGCAGTTCTTC.

This clonotype has a handful of counts. The rearrangement uses TRBV14 and TRBJ2-3; TRBD1 matches at 7 bases. Germline V gives CDR1 SGHDN, CDR2 FVKESK. The CDR3 is 15 amino acids. V gave up 0 bases and J gave up 3 bases; unmatched junction bases: 3. CDR3 residues: CASSQEDRVTDTQYF. As DNA, the CDR3 is TGTGCCAGCAGCCAAGAAGACAGGGTGACAGATACGCAGTATTTT.

This clonotype occurred many times. The V gene is TRBV12-3 or TRBV12-4, the J gene TRBJ2-3; 15 positions agree with TRBD2. The length of the CDR3 is 16 residues. V gave up 7 bases and J gave up 5 bases; unmatched junction bases: 7. This CDR3 reads CASTGLAGGPIDTQYF. The CDR3 region has the DNA TGTGCCAGCACCGGACTAGCGGGAGGGCCCATAGATACGCAGTATTTT.

The chain has TRBV7-6 and TRBJ2-3; no definite D call. This CDR3 spans 15 amino acids. Trimming removed 4 bases at V and 0 bases at J, with 11 bases between. CDR1 and CDR2 from the germline V gene are SGHVS and FNYEAQ. The DNA for the CDR3 is TGTGCCAGCAGCTACATGGCCTCTAGCACAGATACGCAGTATTTT. It encodes CASSYMASSTDTQYF.

CDR3 in amino acids: CASSRGAGQETQYF. The CDR3 DNA reads as TGTGCCAGCAGCCGTGGCGCGGGTCAAGAGACCCAGTACTTC. The rearrangement joins TRBV12-3 or TRBV12-4 to TRBJ2-5; a weak D match, TRBD2 (5 bases). V gave up 6 bases and J gave up 2 bases, with 13 bases separating them. The CDR3 sequence is 14 residues long.

This clonotype has more than one count but fewer than ten. The rearrangement links TRBV7-9 to TRBJ2-7; no clear D gene. In germline, CDR1 is SEHNR, CDR2 FQNEAQ (reference sequence). Trimming pared 1 base from V and 5 bases from J, leaving 3 bases between. This CDR3 region has 11 residues. The CDR3 coding sequence is TGTGCCAGCAGCTTAGACCACGAGCAGTACTTC. Translated: CASSLDHEQYF.

This clonotype was seen a handful of times. The chain recombines TRBV10-3 with TRBJ2-7; TRBD1 aligns across 8 bases. The CDR3 runs 13 residues. Losses at the gene ends were 6 bases for V and 4 bases for J; bases not matched to a gene: 5. CDR1 and CDR2 (germline): ENHRY, SYGVKD. Here the CDR3 reads CAIRETGVYEQYF. The CDR3 DNA sequence: TGTGCCATCAGAGAGACAGGGGTATACGAGCAGTACTTC.

The chain employs TRBV3-1 and TRBJ2-5; D is possibly TRBD2 (5 bases). Trimming removed 4 bases at V and 10 bases at J, with 28 bases between. The CDR3 runs to 17 residues. Germline assignment: CDR1 LGHDT and CDR2 YNNKEL (reference sequence). CDR3 residues: CASSPPRRASPLEDQYF. CDR3 sequence (DNA): TGTGCCAGCAGCCCTCCCCGGCGGGCTAGCCCTCTCGAGGACCAGTACTTC.

The V call is TRBV12-3 or TRBV12-4, the J call TRBJ1-1; D not certain. The CDR3 contains 13 residues. The germline V and J ends were trimmed by 3 bases and 4 bases, with 9 bases remaining between them. In nucleotides, the CDR3 is TGTGCCAGCAGTTTCGGGGAGGGCACTGAAGCTTTCTTT. Its protein is CASSFGEGTEAFF.